Detailed here is one TCR beta chain. The protocol was immunoSEQ multiplex PCR, while the TCRdb copy is restricted to in-frame clones and leaves out a portion. The table has about 200,000 clones, approximately 80% seen once; the top ten hold around 25%. This record belongs to a study of blood T cell repertoires in COVID-19. Across the study: The United States, Italy and Spain supplied acute and convalescent COVID-19 samples. Sources were T cells, B-cell-depleted T cells, or PBMCs; the material itself was cDNA or gDNA.

CDR3 length equals 15 residues. V lost 6 bases to trimming and J lost 4 bases, with 17 bases between them. CDR1 and CDR2 from the germline V gene are SGHAT and FQNNGV. The origin of this receptor is a man aged 35 to 55 with acute or convalescent COVID-19. The chain is built from TRBV11-2 and TRBJ2-3, with D perhaps TRBD1 (7 bases). The sample consisted of peripheral blood. CDR3 coding DNA: TGTGCCAGCAGTAGGGGAGACAGGGAGGCAGATACGCAGTATTTT. This sequence encodes CASSRGDREADTQYF. The complete variable domain, with remaining parts taken from reference TRBV11-2 and TRBJ2-3, reads EAGVAQSPRYKIIEKRQSVAFWCNPISGHATLYWYQQILGQGPKLLIQFQNNGVVDDSQLPKDRFSAERLKGVDSTLKIQPAKLEDSAVYLCASSRGDREADTQYFGPGTRLTVL.